The 25 T cell receptor beta chains listed next were all sequenced from one sample in a study of T and B cells in COVID-19 patients. Each TRB amplification used about 250-550 ng of genomic DNA from blood. BIOMED2 TRB-A/B primer pools were used in multiplex TRB PCR. Via MiXCR, TCRdb re-called the multiplex PCR reads, giving one row per CDR3 protein. The repertoire includes about 4,600 distinct CDR3 sequences, under 30% of them detected once, and roughly 36% sits in the top ten. The sequenced sample consisted of blood. The receptors were gathered from a human donor with active COVID-19.

The genes are TRBV5-1 and TRBJ1-6, with D unclear. From germline, CDR1 is SGHRS and CDR2 YFSETQ. V shed 0 bases and J shed 1 base, with 14 bases lying between them. This CDR3 has 18 residues. The DNA of the CDR3 is TGCGCCAGCAGCTTGGTTGGGGTGAGCAGATCCTATAATTCACCCCTCCACTTT. Amino acid sequence: CASSLVGVSRSYNSPLHF.

This clonotype was counted between two and nine times. This chain joins TRBV11-1 and TRBJ2-3; the D gene is possibly TRBD1 (5 bases). The CDR3 loop spans 15 amino acids. Germline V gene data show CDR1 as SGHAT and CDR2 as FQDESV (reference sequence). V was cut by 5 bases and J by 4 bases, with 16 bases left in between. The CDR3 loop reads CASSRFTGVPDTQYF. In DNA, the CDR3 is TGTGCCAGCAGCCGCTTTACAGGAGTCCCAGATACGCAGTATTTT.

This clonotype is medium-sized within its sample. This chain uses TRBV6-2 or TRBV6-3 with TRBJ2-7, with 7 positions matching TRBD1. Germline CDR1 MNHEY, CDR2 SVGEGT. J gave up 2 bases and V 4 bases, and 11 bases lay outside the gene matches. The CDR3 totals 16 residues. Here the CDR3 reads CASSSRQGVPPYEQYF. The CDR3 DNA reads as TGTGCCAGCAGTTCGCGACAGGGCGTTCCCCCCTACGAGCAGTACTTC.

By sample fraction, this clonotype is large. V usage is TRBV30 and J usage is TRBJ2-7; 9 bases match TRBD2. The trim removed 3 bases at V and 2 bases at J, leaving 17 bases unmatched. Germline-derived CDR1 and CDR2 are GTSNPN and SVGIG (reference sequence). The CDR3 covers 18 residues. The DNA for the CDR3 is TGTGCCTGGAGGGCCGGGGGCACAAAGACTAGCGGTCCCTACGAGCAGTACTTC. This translates into CAWRAGGTKTSGPYEQYF.

By frequency in the sample, this clonotype is medium-sized. V usage is TRBV12-3 or TRBV12-4 and J usage is TRBJ2-5, with TRBD2 identical over 7 bases. The V and J ends lost 5 bases and 5 bases, in that order; junction bases with no gene match: 8. This CDR3 comprises 14 residues. The CDR3 sequence: CASSLLALSETQYF. In DNA, the CDR3 is TGTGCCAGCAGTCTACTAGCGTTATCGGAGACCCAGTACTTC.

V gene TRBV12-3 or TRBV12-4 combines with J gene TRBJ1-1; no definite D call. The CDR3 has 13 amino acids. Trimming pared 3 bases from V and 5 bases from J, leaving 10 bases between. The CDR3 nucleotides read TGTGCCAGCAGTTTTTCGTCGAGAACTGAAGCTTTCTTT. Its translation: CASSFSSRTEAFF.

Judged by abundance, this clonotype is medium-sized. The chain couples TRBV19 to TRBJ1-5; D unresolved. The CDR3 contains 16 residues. Trimming shortened V by 3 bases and J by 3 bases, and 15 bases separated the two germline ends. Per germline, CDR1 LNHDA and CDR2 SQIVND (reference sequence). The CDR3 DNA reads TGTGCCAGTAGTATTTCGGCCAGAATTTACAATCAGCCCCAGCATTTT. Amino acid sequence: CASSISARIYNQPQHF.

This clonotype is labeled as medium-sized. The chain is built from TRBV5-4 and TRBJ2-1; unclear D gene. V lost 2 bases to trimming and J lost 5 bases, with 14 bases between them. Germline CDR1 and CDR2: SGHNT and YYREEE (reference sequence). The CDR3 runs 15 residues. CDR3 bases: TGTGCCAGCAGCTTTGAGGATGGGTCCAACAATGAGCAGTTCTTC. Its protein product is CASSFEDGSNNEQFF.

Concerning this clonotype itself: At one end, the junction sequence differs from germline, possibly due to a read error. The V call is TRBV4-3, the J call TRBJ1-2, with TRBD1 matching over 11 bases. Germline CDR1 LGHNA, CDR2 YSLEER. This CDR3 has 15 amino acids. The CDR3 sequence is CASSQGDRGNYGYTF. In DNA, the CDR3 is TGTGCCAGCAGCCAAGGGGACAGGGGGAACTATGGCTACACCTTC.

This clonotype is labeled as medium-sized. The CDR3 bases are TGTGCCAGCACCAGCACAGATACGCAGTATTTT. Its translation: CASTSTDTQYF. The rearrangement uses TRBV12-3 or TRBV12-4 and TRBJ2-3; D is uncertain. This CDR3 spans 11 amino acids. V lost 7 bases, J lost 0 bases, and 2 bases lay in between.

By its share, this clonotype is medium-sized. This chain connects TRBV30 to TRBJ1-6; 11 positions agree with TRBD1. Germline loops: CDR1 GTSNPN, CDR2 SVGIG (reference sequence). V dropped 8 bases and J dropped 9; count of bases not matched to a gene: 6. There are 13 residues in the CDR3. The CDR3 region is CAAGQGAASPLHF. The CDR3 DNA reads TGTGCCGCCGGACAGGGGGCTGCTTCACCCCTCCACTTT.

This clonotype was seen a handful of times. V usage is TRBV4-3 and J usage is TRBJ2-3; D may be TRBD1 (6 bases). This CDR3 is built from 15 residues. V was trimmed by 0 bases and J by 3 bases, leaving 10 bases between them. Germline CDR1 is LGHNA and CDR2 is YSLEER. CDR3 amino acids: CASSQDTQGTDTQYF. The CDR3 coding sequence is TGCGCCAGCAGCCAAGACACCCAGGGGACAGATACGCAGTATTTT.

The chain uses TRBV6-1 and TRBJ1-5, with D unresolved. This CDR3 spans 14 amino acids. Per germline, CDR1 MNHNS and CDR2 SASEGT. The V end lost 8 bases, the J end lost 6 bases, and 17 bases lay between the germline ends. CDR3 nucleotide sequence: TGTGCCAGCTGGGTACCAGGATCGGTTCAGCCCCAGCATTTT. Residues: CASWVPGSVQPQHF.

The chain joins TRBV20-1 to TRBJ2-5, with no clear D. Germline V gives CDR1 DFQATT, CDR2 SNEGSKA (reference sequence). The CDR3 sequence is 17 residues long. The germline V and J ends were trimmed by 0 bases and 4 bases, with 21 bases remaining between them. This CDR3 is CSARDPLSGTPGETQYF. The CDR3 DNA reads as TGCAGTGCTAGAGATCCCCTTTCCGGTACCCCCGGAGAGACCCAGTACTTC.

In its sample, this clonotype ranks as medium-sized. DNA for the CDR3: TGTGCCAGTAGTGATGGGGGAGGGTACCAAGAGACCCAGTACTTC. The encoded protein is CASSDGGGYQETQYF. The V gene is TRBV19, the J gene TRBJ2-5, with 7 bases matching TRBD2. This CDR3 spans 15 amino acids. CDR1 and CDR2 (germline): LNHDA, SQIVND (reference sequence). The V segment lost 5 bases and the J segment 0 bases; nucleotides outside the gene matches: 6.

The chain employs TRBV10-3 and TRBJ2-6; 12 bases map to TRBD2. From germline, CDR1 is ENHRY and CDR2 SYGVKD. CDR3 length: 20 residues. The trim removed 4 bases at V and 2 bases at J, leaving 12 bases unmatched. This chain's CDR3 is CAISGPGGASGGAGANVLTF. CDR3 nucleotide sequence: TGTGCCATCAGTGGACCGGGCGGGGCTAGCGGGGGGGCTGGGGCCAACGTCCTGACTTTC.

This chain links TRBV11-2 with TRBJ2-7; 9 positions agree with TRBD1. V shed 5 bases and J 7 bases; nucleotides not matched to a gene: 9. Looked up from germline, CDR1 is SGHAT and CDR2 is FQNNGV. This CDR3 is built from 14 residues. The CDR3 coding sequence is TGTGCCAGCAGCGGTTCCGGGACAGGGTGGGAGCAGTACTTC. Its protein product is CASSGSGTGWEQYF.

The chain couples TRBV24-1 to TRBJ2-5, with D possibly TRBD1 on 5 matching bases. Germline V CDR1 and CDR2: KGHDR, SFDVKD. The CDR3 totals 15 residues. V was clipped by 1 base and J by 1 base, with 9 bases between them. CDR3 protein: CATSDFRQLQETQYF. The CDR3 region has the DNA TGTGCCACCAGTGATTTCCGACAGCTCCAAGAGACCCAGTACTTC.

The chain employs TRBV7-4 and TRBJ1-3; D uncertain. The CDR3 loop spans 16 amino acids. Trimming stripped 7 bases from V and 3 bases from J, with 19 bases between. Germline V lookup: CDR1 SGHVT, CDR2 SQSDAQ. CDR3 region: CASTLGLRLGGNTIYF. The CDR3 nucleotides are TGTGCCAGCACCTTGGGCCTTAGGTTAGGTGGAAACACCATATATTTT. The complete variable domain, with remaining parts taken from reference TRBV7-4 and TRBJ1-3, reads GAGVSQSPRYKVAKRGRDVALRCDSISGHVTLYWYRQTLGQGSEVLTYSQSDAQRDKSGRPSGRFSAERPERSVSTLKIQRTEQGDSAVYLCASTLGLRLGGNTIYFGEGSWLTVV.

This clonotype appeared many times. J is TRBJ1-2 and V is TRBV12-3 or TRBV12-4; D not certain. Deletions cut 8 bases from V and 6 bases from J, with 13 bases between. This CDR3 is 12 amino acids long. The DNA of the CDR3 is TGTGCCAGCGAGGTGGCGAGGAATGGCTACACCTTC. It translates to CASEVARNGYTF.

In its sample, this clonotype was seen once. Given a much more abundant clone one base away, this may be a read error. V gene TRBV18 combines with J gene TRBJ2-3, with D hard to call. CDR1 is KGHSH, CDR2 LQKENI, per germline. Trimming cost V 0 bases and J 7 bases, with 5 bases left between them. The CDR3 loop spans 12 amino acids. The CDR3 bases are TGTGCCAGCTCACCACCCGTTAATACGCAGTATTTT. Translated: CASSPPVNTQYF.

In its sample, this clonotype ranks as medium-sized. The V gene is TRBV5-6, the J gene TRBJ2-7, with TRBD2 identical over 8 bases. The CDR3 extends over 19 amino acids. Germline V gene lookup returns CDR1 SGHDT and CDR2 YYEEEE. V shed 3 bases, J shed 0 bases, and the junction held 17 bases outside the gene matches. In DNA, the CDR3 is TGTGCCAGCAGCTCCATAACTAGTGCTGAGGGACTAGGCTCCTACGAGCAGTACTTC. Encoded protein: CASSSITSAEGLGSYEQYF.

This clonotype was seen only once. The chain links TRBV6-1 to TRBJ2-1; tentative D call: TRBD2 (5 bases). V was shortened by 4 bases and J by 5 bases, with 9 bases between the two germline ends. Looked up from germline, CDR1 is MNHNS and CDR2 is SASEGT. CDR3 size: 13 residues. CDR3 residues: CASSAGGDNEQFF. CDR3 sequence (DNA): TGTGCCAGCAGTGCTGGAGGTGACAATGAGCAGTTCTTC.

The CDR3 protein is CASSLPREAKNIQYF. DNA of the CDR3: TGTGCCAGCAGCTTACCCAGGGAAGCCAAAAACATTCAGTACTTC. The rearrangement uses TRBV7-9 and TRBJ2-4, with D possibly TRBD1 on 5 matching bases. Deletions cut 2 bases from V and 0 bases from J, with 8 bases between. Germline V gene data show CDR1 as SEHNR and CDR2 as FQNEAQ (reference sequence). CDR3 size: 15 residues.

The CDR3 region is CASSFLAGGLLEQYF. Here the CDR3 DNA reads TGTGCCAGCAGCTTTCTTGCGGGAGGGCTTCTCGAGCAGTACTTC. The chain uses TRBV27 and TRBJ2-7; the match to TRBD2 covers 9 bases. Germline CDR1 and CDR2: MNHEY and SMNVEV (reference sequence). The CDR3 sequence is 15 residues long. V was clipped by 6 bases and J by 6 bases; unmatched bases: 12.